A selection of T cell receptor beta chains follows, all from one sample in a study of molecular identifiers for immune sequencing clone quantification. TCRdb independently ran MiXCR on the PCR reads; one entry per CDR3 protein. The table has 50,000 to 65,000 distinct CDR3 sequences, 20% to 25% seen once; the top ten hold over 1.5%. The sequencing sample was made of naive CD8+ T cells from blood, with Jurkat cell RNA spiked in. Every receptor here comes from a human donor in good health. Some libraries in this study had Jurkat cell RNA spiked in. The CDR3 runs from the conserved cysteine through the conserved F or W. Each record gives: V gene, D gene, J gene, CDR3 length, clone size, CDR3 DNA, CDR3 protein. D genes are given only for firm matches. The size entry is marked missing in some rows and otherwise reads once, few, many or a size class.

TRBV28	NA	TRBJ2-7	15	many	TGTGCCAGCAGTTTCCGCGGCCCACGAGGGCTCGAGCAGTACTTC	CASSFRGPRGLEQYF
TRBV27	TRBD1	TRBJ1-1	14	few	TGTGCCAGCAGTCTGGACAGGGGGCGGCCTGAAGCTTTCTTT	CASSLDRGRPEAFF
TRBV7-2	TRBD2	TRBJ2-5	16	many	TGTGCCAGCGAGGTTGGACGGGGGAGGGACCAAGAGACCCAGTACTTC	CASEVGRGRDQETQYF
TRBV27	TRBD1	TRBJ2-7	13	many	TGTGCCAGCAGTCCGGGACAGAGCTACGAGCAGTACTTC	CASSPGQSYEQYF
TRBV20-1	NA	TRBJ2-2	14	once	TGCAATACTAGGAAGATTATAAACACCGGGGAGCTGTTTTTT	CNTRKIINTGELFF
TRBV12-3/TRBV12-4	NA	TRBJ2-2	18	many	TGTGCCAGCAGTCCACTTCTTACGAGAACCCCAGGAACCGGGGAGCTGTTTTTT	CASSPLLTRTPGTGELFF
TRBV29-1	NA	TRBJ1-3	13	few	TGCAGCACAACGCAGGGGAAAGGGAACACCATATATTTT	CSTTQGKGNTIYF
TRBV4-1	TRBD1	TRBJ1-1	15	many	TGCGCCAGCAGCCAAAGTAGGGGGCCGGGCACTGAAGCTTTCTTT	CASSQSRGPGTEAFF
TRBV7-9	NA	TRBJ2-1	16	many	TGTGCCAGCAGCCCGGCTAGCTTAAGCTCCTACAATGAGCAGTTCTTC	CASSPASLSSYNEQFF
TRBV27	NA	TRBJ2-7	13	few	TGTGCCAGCAGTGTCGGGTCGAGATTCGAGCAGTACTTC	CASSVGSRFEQYF
TRBV6-5	NA	TRBJ1-1	14	many	TGTGCCAGCAGTTACTCGTCAAGGGGCACTGAAGCTTTCTTT	CASSYSSRGTEAFF
TRBV4-1	NA	TRBJ2-7	12	NA	TGCGCCAGCAGCCAAGATGGGGTCGAGCAGTACTTC	CASSQDGVEQYF
TRBV7-9	TRBD1	TRBJ1-5	17	many	TGTGCCAGCAGCTTAGAAGGGGACAGGGTGAGAGGTCAGCCCCAGCATTTT	CASSLEGDRVRGQPQHF
TRBV12-3/TRBV12-4	TRBD1	TRBJ2-5	14	many	TGTGCCAGCAGTCTACAGGGGGCCCAAGAGACCCAGTACTTC	CASSLQGAQETQYF
TRBV19	NA	TRBJ2-3	17	NA	TGTGCCAGTAGTCCCCCCTTGGGGGGGCTTGGGACAGATACGCAGTATTTT	CASSPPLGGLGTDTQYF
TRBV7-2	TRBD2	TRBJ2-7	15	many	TGTGCCAGCAGCCCCGGACTAGCGGCAACCTACGAGCAGTACTTC	CASSPGLAATYEQYF
TRBV20-1	NA	TRBJ2-7	15	NA	TGCAGTGCTGGAGAGGTCCTTACAGGGATCTACGAGCAGTACTTC	CSAGEVLTGIYEQYF
TRBV7-2	NA	TRBJ2-7	14	NA	TGTGCCAGCAGCTTAGTTTTTCCTTCCTACGAGCAGTACTTC	CASSLVFPSYEQYF
TRBV29-1	NA	TRBJ2-7	11	NA	TGCAGCGTTACTGATAAGGGACGACGGTACTTC	CSVTDKGRRYF
TRBV7-8	NA	TRBJ2-7	15	many	TGTGCCAGCAGCTTAGGTCTGCTCGACAACTACGAGCAGTACTTC	CASSLGLLDNYEQYF
TRBV5-6	TRBD2	TRBJ2-1	14	many	TGTGCCAGCAGCCCTACTAGCGTATCTCTTGAGCAGTTCTTC	CASSPTSVSLEQFF
TRBV11-2	NA	TRBJ2-5	11	NA	TGTGCCAGCAGCTTAACTGAGACCCAGTACTTC	CASSLTETQYF
TRBV9	NA	TRBJ2-2	11	many	TGTGCCAGCAGCGTAACCGGGGAGCTGTTTTTT	CASSVTGELFF
TRBV5-4	NA	TRBJ1-1	14	many	TGTGCCAGCAGCTTGGAGCCAGACTACACTGAAGCTTTCTTT	CASSLEPDYTEAFF
TRBV13	NA	TRBJ2-7	13	NA	TGTGCCAGCAGCTCAGGGGGACTCTACGAGCAGTACTTC	CASSSGGLYEQYF
TRBV10-1	NA	TRBJ2-1	15	few	TGCGCCAGCAGTGAGTCGATTCAGGGCTACAATGAGCAGTTCTTC	CASSESIQGYNEQFF
TRBV28	NA	TRBJ2-3	12	many	TGTGCCAGCAGCCCAATCACAGATACGCAGTATTTT	CASSPITDTQYF
TRBV19	TRBD2	TRBJ2-1	14	NA	TGTGCCAGTAGTAGGCTAGCGGAGTACAATGAGCAGTTCTTC	CASSRLAEYNEQFF
TRBV5-1	NA	TRBJ2-3	15	many	TGCGCCAGCAGCTGGGAACACTCTACTCCAGATACGCAGTATTTT	CASSWEHSTPDTQYF
TRBV28	NA	TRBJ1-5	18	NA	TGTGCCAGCAATTTACAAGTCCTAGACGTTATCAACAATCAGCCCCAGCATTTT	CASNLQVLDVINNQPQHF
TRBV11-2	TRBD2	TRBJ2-1	16	once	TGTGCCAGCAGCTCATATAGCGGGGAAACCTACAATGAGCAGTTCTTC	CASSSYSGETYNEQFF
TRBV4-1	NA	TRBJ1-1	13	NA	TGCGCCAGCAGCCCCGCAACGAACACTGAAGCTTTCTTT	CASSPATNTEAFF
TRBV7-3	NA	TRBJ1-3	15	many	TGTGCCAGCAGCTTAAGTACATCATCTGGAAACACCATATATTTT	CASSLSTSSGNTIYF
TRBV4-1	TRBD1	TRBJ2-7	14	many	TGCGCCAGCAGCCAAGAGGGACAGGACTACGAGCAGTACTTC	CASSQEGQDYEQYF
TRBV6-2/TRBV6-3	TRBD1	TRBJ1-4	12	many	TGTGCCAGCAGTTACGCACGGGACAGCCCTTTTTTT	CASSYARDSPFF